This passage covers 20 T cell receptor beta chains from one sample sequenced in a study of beta chain features in type 1 diabetes. Every isolated RNA sample was fully reverse transcribed, so sequencing captured expressed TCRB transcripts. TCRdb keeps only in-frame clones here, not all; method: immunoSEQ multiplex PCR. Of about 240,000 clones listed, 27% were seen once; the top ten hold approximately 4%. Material for sequencing was central memory CD4+ T cells from blood. Receptors originate from a man aged 30 to 39 in good health.

This clone turned up a few times. The chain combines TRBV10-3 with TRBJ2-7; the match to TRBD2 covers 13 bases. Trimming took 6 bases from V and 4 from J; bases not matched to a gene: 6. Looked up from germline, CDR1 is ENHRY and CDR2 is SYGVKD. CDR3 length: 15 amino acids. The CDR3 loop is CAISPGLAGKYEQYF. The CDR3 DNA reads as TGTGCCATCAGCCCGGGACTAGCGGGGAAATACGAGCAGTACTTC.

With regard to this clone: Other DNA sequences in the sample encode the same CDR3. The chain is built from TRBV5-1 and TRBJ2-3; 7 bases map to TRBD1. Germline CDR1 and CDR2: SGHRS and YFSETQ. V shed 5 bases, J shed 0 bases, and the junction held 3 bases outside the gene matches. The CDR3 consists of 14 residues. The CDR3 loop is CASSWDSSTDTQYF. The CDR3 DNA reads TGCGCCAGCAGTTGGGACAGTAGCACAGATACGCAGTATTTT. The full variable domain, completed using reference TRBV5-1 and TRBJ2-3, is KAGVTQTPRYLIKTRGQQVTLSCSPISGHRSVSWYQQTPGQGLQFLFEYFSETQRNKGNFPGRFSGRQFSNSRSEMNVSTLELGDSALYLCASSWDSSTDTQYFGPGTRLTVL.

This clone was detected ten times or more. Other DNA sequences from this sample encode an identical CDR3 as well. The chain employs TRBV28 and TRBJ2-7; 10 positions agree with TRBD2. Trimming took 4 bases from V and 3 from J; bases not matched to a gene: 9. This CDR3 comprises 16 residues. CDR1 MDHEN and CDR2 SYDVKM come from the germline V gene. CDR3 DNA sequence: TGTGCCAGCAGTTCAAGCCCCGGACTAGCGGACTACGAGCAGTACTTC. Amino acid sequence: CASSSSPGLADYEQYF.

The rearrangement links TRBV5-1 to TRBJ2-1; D uncertain. CDR3 length: 14 amino acids. V lost 2 bases and J lost 3, with 9 bases in between. The germline V gene has CDR1 SGHRS and CDR2 YFSETQ. The DNA of the CDR3 is TGCGCCAGCAGCTTTGGGGAAAACTACAATGAGCAGTTCTTC. Protein sequence: CASSFGENYNEQFF.

This clone was found a few times. This chain uses TRBV29-1 with TRBJ2-1; 9 bases map to TRBD1. The CDR3 has 14 residues. The germline CDR1 and CDR2 sequences are SQVTM and ANQGSEA. With V trimmed by 6 bases and J by 7 bases, 10 bases remained unmatched. The CDR3 sequence: CSVGGTGLKNEQFF. CDR3 coding DNA: TGCAGCGTGGGGGGGACAGGGCTTAAAAATGAGCAGTTCTTC.

The rearrangement joins TRBV18 to TRBJ2-1, with TRBD1 as a possible D gene (6 bases). Germline CDR1 reads KGHSH; CDR2 reads LQKENI. The CDR3 contains 15 residues. Trimming left V 0 bases short and J 9 bases short, with 15 bases between. Here the CDR3 reads CASSPPSQGSGEQFF. Written as DNA, the CDR3 is TGTGCCAGCTCACCACCATCTCAGGGGTCGGGTGAGCAGTTCTTC.

This chain links TRBV2 with TRBJ2-7; no clear D gene. Germline V lookup: CDR1 SNHLY, CDR2 FYNNEI. The CDR3 is made up of 11 amino acids. V was pared by 1 base and J by 6 bases, with 4 bases between. The CDR3 here is CASSEETEQYF. The CDR3 DNA sequence: TGTGCCAGCAGTGAAGAAACCGAGCAGTACTTC.

The chain carries TRBV7-9 and TRBJ2-5; the match to TRBD1 covers 8 bases. The length of the CDR3 is 17 residues. V shed 0 bases and J 4 bases; nucleotides not matched to a gene: 10. CDR1 and CDR2 from the germline V gene are SEHNR and FQNEAQ (reference sequence). The CDR3 loop is CASSLALGQGGGETQYF. CDR3 sequence (DNA): TGTGCCAGCAGCTTAGCGCTAGGACAGGGAGGAGGAGAGACCCAGTACTTC.

V and J are TRBV5-1 and TRBJ2-6, with a possible D match to TRBD2 (5 bases). The V end was cut by 2 bases, the J end by 1 base, with 13 bases between. The CDR3 runs 17 residues. CDR1 is SGHRS, CDR2 YFSETQ, per germline. DNA of the CDR3: TGCGCCAGCAGCTTCTCCGGAGGAAGTTCTGGGGCCAACGTCCTGACTTTC. It yields the protein CASSFSGGSSGANVLTF.

There are a few counts of this clone. The rearrangement uses TRBV7-2 and TRBJ2-5; 14 nucleotides line up with TRBD2. Germline lookup yields CDR1 SGHTA and CDR2 FQGNSA. V shed 5 bases and J 2 bases; nucleotides not matched to a gene: 4. The CDR3 is made up of 16 amino acids. The CDR3 bases are TGTGCCAGCAGCCGGACTAGCGGGAGGACACAAGAGACCCAGTACTTC. Translating it yields CASSRTSGRTQETQYF.

This clone came up a few times. Other nucleotide sequences from this sample produce the same CDR3. V usage is TRBV28 and J usage is TRBJ2-5, with D uncertain. With 2 bases removed from V and 5 bases from J, the gap between germline ends came to 0 bases. Germline V CDR1 and CDR2: MDHEN, SYDVKM. This CDR3 region has 10 residues. The CDR3 spells CASSLETQYF. The CDR3 nucleotides read TGTGCCAGCAGTTTAGAGACCCAGTACTTC.

V and J are TRBV10-3 and TRBJ2-1; no firm D call. V was shortened by 2 bases and J by 6 bases, with 11 bases between the two germline ends. Germline assignment: CDR1 ENHRY and CDR2 SYGVKD. The length of the CDR3 is 14 residues. The CDR3 coding sequence is TGTGCCATCAGTGAGCGGGCCCACCGCAATGAGCAGTTCTTC. Protein product: CAISERAHRNEQFF.

This clone has a handful of counts. The V gene is TRBV7-2, the J gene TRBJ2-4; D call uncertain. Looked up from germline, CDR1 is SGHTA and CDR2 is FQGNSA. The CDR3 loop spans 14 amino acids. Trimming took 1 base from V and 4 from J, leaving 8 bases between them. This chain's CDR3 is CASSLEHGKNIQYF. The CDR3 nucleotides are TGTGCCAGCAGCTTAGAACACGGAAAAAACATTCAGTACTTC.

This clone was counted between two and nine times. J is TRBJ1-1 and V is TRBV30; D remains unclear. Germline V lookup: CDR1 GTSNPN, CDR2 SVGIG (reference sequence). Deletions cut 3 bases from V and 9 bases from J, with 14 bases between. CDR3 length equals 12 residues. CDR3 in amino acids: CAWSPSEYQAFF. The DNA of the CDR3 is TGTGCCTGGAGCCCAAGTGAATATCAAGCTTTCTTT.

The rearrangement links TRBV7-9 to TRBJ2-3, with unresolved D. V lost 5 bases and J lost 5, with 11 bases in between. This CDR3 is built from 13 residues. In germline, CDR1 is SEHNR, CDR2 FQNEAQ (reference sequence). In DNA, the CDR3 is TGTGCCAGCAGCCTGACCTCGGGAGATACGCAGTATTTT. Protein sequence: CASSLTSGDTQYF.

V usage is TRBV9 and J usage is TRBJ2-5; possibly TRBD2 for D (5 bases). The germline gives CDR1 SGDLS, CDR2 YYNGEE. V dropped 7 bases and J dropped 5 bases, with 24 bases sitting between them. The CDR3 contains 16 residues. This chain's CDR3 is CASYYRAARLGETQYF. CDR3 DNA sequence: TGTGCCAGCTACTACCGAGCGGCCCGGCTCGGGGAGACCCAGTACTTC.

The rearrangement joins TRBV5-1 to TRBJ2-5; D perhaps matches TRBD1 (6 bases). This CDR3 spans 14 amino acids. The V end lost 7 bases, the J end lost 4 bases, and 17 bases lay between the germline ends. Germline loops: CDR1 SGHRS, CDR2 YFSETQ. The CDR3 protein is CASSKTGYGETQYF. In DNA form, the CDR3 reads TGCGCCAGCTCTAAAACAGGGTACGGAGAGACCCAGTACTTC.

The chain combines TRBV5-1 with TRBJ2-7; possible D gene TRBD2, 6 bases. The CDR3 runs to 15 residues. Trimming took off 4 bases at V and 6 bases at J, with 20 bases between the two ends. Looked up from germline, CDR1 is SGHRS and CDR2 is YFSETQ. CDR3 sequence reads: CASSVRPGRSGEQYF. CDR3 nucleotides: TGCGCCAGCAGCGTGCGTCCAGGGAGGTCCGGCGAGCAGTACTTC.

This chain connects TRBV9 to TRBJ2-2, with TRBD2 matching 10 bases. The CDR3 has 16 amino acids. V trimming: 2 bases; J trimming: 6 bases; junction bases outside the gene matches: 7. Germline V CDR1 and CDR2: SGDLS, YYNGEE. CDR3 protein: CASSVLTSGAAGELFF. The DNA of the CDR3 is TGTGCCAGCAGCGTCCTTACTAGCGGGGCTGCCGGGGAGCTGTTTTTT.

The chain uses TRBV5-1 and TRBJ2-1; 7 bases map to TRBD2. V lost 3 bases, J lost 4 bases, and 1 base stayed unmatched. CDR3 size: 13 residues. The germline CDR1 and CDR2 sequences are SGHRS and YFSETQ. The CDR3, as DNA: TGCGCCAGCAGCTGGGAGGGGTACAATGAGCAGTTCTTC. Translation: CASSWEGYNEQFF.